This T cell receptor beta chain stems from a study of T cell responses to AZD1222 COVID-19 vaccine (dated by TCRdb to about 2021). With regard to the full study: AZD1222 recipients with second doses at about 4 weeks or about 12 weeks were pooled, because spike-specific TCR depth and breadth did not differ between schedules. Trial participants were enrolled by age into subgroups of 18-55, 56-69 and 70-plus years, and around 150, 28 and 57 TCR-sequenced participants, respectively, were included in these subgroups. TCR sequencing covered some 240 trial participants: about 210 given two doses of AZD1222 and approximately 26 given two doses of MenACWY control vaccine. On the study overall, not on this receptor specifically: Conclusions about previously exposed vaccinees were limited because only a handful of AZD1222 recipients were SARS-CoV-2 seropositive at baseline. The whole spike protein was spanned by vaccine-associated CD4 TCRs, and dominant responses were seen in regions 160-218 and 743-854. The 56-69-year group was small, and its depth increase did not reach significance, likely because of low power. No day 14 peak-response samples were available, so repertoires were characterized only after the peak T cell response. Reportedly, almost half of the unique spike-specific TCRs recognized epitopes lying outside the regions that are mutated in the B.1.351 and B.1.1.7 variants. Most participants were white British and females outnumbered males, and the authors suggested that clonal diversity may have been underestimated. A significant rise in spike-specific TCR breadth and depth was observed after two AZD1222 doses relative to day 0 and relative to MenACWY recipients.

The CDR3 regions of human TCRbeta chains were analyzed by immunosequencing. Per the original workflow: Repertoire TCRs were matched against a reference library of SARS-CoV-2-specific TCRs generated with the MIRA antigen-specificity platform. Breadth was defined as the fraction of unique TCRs that were SARS-CoV-2-associated. Depth was defined as the fraction of total T cells that were SARS-CoV-2-associated. Using the MIRA data, each spike-specific TCR was mapped to the spike region that the TCR reacts to and placed in a CD4 or CD8 class. Log10-transformed breadth and depth values were compared by one-way ANOVA with Sidak's multiple comparisons tests. This immuneACCESS table, as held by TCRdb, lists in-frame sequences with V and J called but not all clones. Of the missing ones, under half trace to an unresolved V gene in checked studies; the others have no known cause. Clonal size and the V and J genes are those of that table, whereas D and trimming came from the DNA. The table for this sample lists 200,000 to 300,000 clones; just over 90% of them were counted only once. Of the sample, around 0.57% is held by the ten largest clones.

Unmatched junction bases come to 9, with V trimmed by 3 bases and J by 8 bases. From a lookup of the germline V gene, CDR1 and CDR2 are KGHSH and LQKENI. From the cysteine up to the phenylalanine, the CDR3 has a length of 15 residues. Only the CDR3 DNA stays, 45 bases, in frame from base 1. As to this clone: Its antigen is unknown. Per-base qualities were not stored, and no clone one base away is much larger.

This specimen's time point label, interpreted: baseline before first vaccination. Vaccinee samples were obtained from the UK trials COV001 and COV002, which included a single-blind randomized controlled phase 2/3 trial of AZD1222 (ChAdOx1 nCoV-19) in healthy adults. For TCRbeta chain sequencing, PBMC samples were collected from trial participants at day 0 and at day 28 after the second dose. The clonotype was recovered from an adult in good health. The source was peripheral blood, collected on day 0 of AZD1222 vaccination. The chain is encoded by TRBV18 joined to TRBJ1-4, with 7 middle bases fitting TRBD1. CDR3 loop: CASSPRTGSGEKLFF. The sequenced DNA: TGTGCCAGCTCACCTAGGACAGGTTCGGGGGAAAAACTGTTTTTT.